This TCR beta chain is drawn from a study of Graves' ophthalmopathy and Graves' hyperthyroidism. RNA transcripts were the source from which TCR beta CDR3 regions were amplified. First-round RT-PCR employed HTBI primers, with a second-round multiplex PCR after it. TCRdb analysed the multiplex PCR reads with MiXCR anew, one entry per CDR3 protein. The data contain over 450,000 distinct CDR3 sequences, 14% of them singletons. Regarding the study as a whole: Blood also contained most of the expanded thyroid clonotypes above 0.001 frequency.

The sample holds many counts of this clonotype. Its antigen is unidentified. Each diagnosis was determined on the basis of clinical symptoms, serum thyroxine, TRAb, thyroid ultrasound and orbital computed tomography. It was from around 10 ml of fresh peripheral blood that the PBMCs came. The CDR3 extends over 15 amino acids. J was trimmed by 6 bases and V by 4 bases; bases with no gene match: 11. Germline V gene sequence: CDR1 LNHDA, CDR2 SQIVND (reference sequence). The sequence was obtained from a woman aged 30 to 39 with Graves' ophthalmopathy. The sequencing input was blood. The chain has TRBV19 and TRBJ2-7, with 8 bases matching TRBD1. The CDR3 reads CASSREDRDVAEQYF. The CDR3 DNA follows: TGTGCCAGTAGTAGGGAGGACAGGGATGTTGCCGAGCAGTACTTC.